This TCR beta chain comes out of a study of beta chain features in type 1 diabetes. General study points: Because the template was cDNA, high-expressing cells might be over-represented. The similarity of naive, central memory and Treg TCRB repertoires appeared greater among patients than among healthy donors.

The study reverse transcribed the entire isolated RNA, so it sequenced expressed TCRB transcripts. Assay used: immunoSEQ multiplex PCR; TCRdb lists only in-frame clones, some missing. The sample includes some 150,000 clones, about 50% seen only once; the top ten take 0.35% to 0.5%. Of note for this clone: Its cognate antigen is unknown.

Sequenced: Tregs from blood. This clonotype originated in a man aged 18 to 35 in good health.

The CDR3 DNA follows: TGTGCCATCAGTGTTCCGACCTCGGACAGGGTAAACACCGGGGAGCTGTTTTTT. It is translated as CAISVPTSDRVNTGELFF. V is TRBV10-3 and J is TRBJ2-2, with TRBD1 matching 8 bases. The ends lost 4 bases at V and 2 bases at J; junction bases unmatched: 12. Germline V gene data show CDR1 as ENHRY and CDR2 as SYGVKD. The CDR3 is 18 residues long.